The 32 T cell receptor beta chains given below trace back to one sample, sequenced in a study of blood T cell repertoires in COVID-19 (dated by TCRdb to 2020 to 2021). The library was built by means of the immunoSEQ multiplex PCR assay. What TCRdb holds here is the immuneACCESS table cut down to in-frame rearrangements. Part of the clones is not present; checked against another copy, under half of the missing clones reflect an unresolved V gene, and the others are unexplained. In this sample the table shows almost 200,000 clones, roughly nine tenths of which occur a single time. More than 0.7% of the sample is taken by the ten largest. Sequenced sample: peripheral blood. Receptor source: a woman in her 70s with acute or convalescent COVID-19.

The chain couples TRBV10-1 to TRBJ2-7; no definite D call. V lost 1 base, J lost 7 bases, and 5 bases lay in between. This CDR3 has 11 amino acids. CDR1 and CDR2 from the germline V gene are WNHNN and SYGVQD (reference sequence). CDR3 DNA sequence: TGCGCCAGCAGTGAGTACCAGGAGCAGTACTTC. Translating it yields CASSEYQEQYF.

J is TRBJ2-2 and V is TRBV21-1; the D segment call TRBD2 is taken from the table without a DNA check. TRBV21-1 is designated a pseudogene. The CDR3 extends over 17 amino acids. This CDR3 reads CASSKVVRQGGTGELFF. In DNA, the CDR3 is TGTGCCAGCAGCAAAGTAGTGAGGCAGGGAGGCACCGGGGAGCTGTTTTTT.

J is TRBJ2-3 and V is TRBV19; 12 bases are a match to TRBD2. Germline-derived CDR1 and CDR2 are LNHDA and SQIVND (reference sequence). This CDR3 is 15 amino acids long. The V segment lost 8 bases and the J segment 2 bases; nucleotides outside the gene matches: 5. This chain's CDR3 is CASSTSGGITDTQYF. The CDR3 nucleotides are TGTGCCAGTTCTACTAGCGGGGGGATCACAGATACGCAGTATTTT.

This clone showed up just once. The rearrangement joins TRBV5-5 to TRBJ2-5, with TRBD2 as a possible D gene (6 bases). This CDR3 has 19 residues. Germline values: CDR1 SGHKS, CDR2 YYEKEE (reference sequence). Trimming took off 4 bases at V and 2 bases at J, with 27 bases between the two ends. CDR3 nucleotides: TGTGCCAGCAGCCGGGTGGGGGGATCCGGGACCCCGTTTCAAGAGACCCAGTACTTC. Translation: CASSRVGGSGTPFQETQYF.

V usage is TRBV27 and J usage is TRBJ1-5; 10 bases agree with TRBD1. CDR1 MNHEY and CDR2 SMNVEV come from the germline V gene (reference sequence). CDR3 size: 15 residues. With V trimmed by 6 bases and J by 3 bases, 5 bases remained unmatched. The CDR3 sequence: CASRGQGVHNQPQHF. CDR3 DNA sequence: TGTGCCAGCAGAGGACAGGGGGTGCACAATCAGCCCCAGCATTTT.

The rearrangement joins TRBV6-2 or TRBV6-3 to TRBJ2-7, with D possibly TRBD2 on 5 matching bases. The CDR3 length is 16 residues. Trimming removed 0 bases from V and 0 bases from J, with 12 bases in between. Germline CDR1 and CDR2: MNHEY and SVGEGT. The CDR3 DNA reads as TGTGCCAGCAGTTACTCGAGGCTAGCCGACTCCTACGAGCAGTACTTC. Its protein product is CASSYSRLADSYEQYF.

The chain couples TRBV15 to TRBJ2-2; 8 bases are a match to TRBD1. Per the germline V gene, CDR1 is LNHNV and CDR2 is YYDKDF (reference sequence). V lost 1 base to trimming and J lost 7 bases; unmatched junction nucleotides: 5. This CDR3 is built from 15 residues. CDR3 sequence (DNA): TGTGCCACCAGCAGAGTCAGGGGGCAGAACGGGGAGCTGTTTTTT. Its protein is CATSRVRGQNGELFF.

The CDR3 DNA reads as TGTGCCAGCAGTTCAGGGGGCGCGGAGACCCAGTACTTC. It translates to CASSSGGAETQYF. The chain joins TRBV6-5 to TRBJ2-5; 8 bases are a match to TRBD1. Germline V CDR1 and CDR2: MNHEY, SVGAGI. This CDR3 is built from 13 residues. J lost 5 bases, V lost 4 bases, and 3 bases had no gene match.

V gene TRBV4-2 combines with J gene TRBJ1-1; TRBD1 is a possible D gene (6 bases). This CDR3 comprises 15 residues. Trimming took off 1 base at V and 4 bases at J, with 13 bases between the two ends. Germline V gives CDR1 LGHNA, CDR2 YNFKEQ. CDR3 protein: CASSQAKGVVTEAFF. The CDR3, as DNA: TGTGCCAGCAGCCAAGCTAAGGGGGTAGTCACTGAAGCTTTCTTT.

The chain is built from TRBV5-1 and TRBJ2-3, with D perhaps matching TRBD1 (6 bases). The V gene's germline CDR1 is SGHRS and CDR2 YFSETQ. CDR3 length: 14 residues. V lost 2 bases to trimming and J lost 1 base, with 8 bases between them. For the CDR3, the DNA is TGCGCCAGCAGCTTATCAGGGGGCACAGATACGCAGTATTTT. Translating it yields CASSLSGGTDTQYF.

The chain recombines TRBV10-3 with TRBJ1-1; 7 nucleotides match TRBD1. Germline trimming cut 0 bases from V and 3 bases from J; bases unmatched to any gene: 4. The germline gives CDR1 ENHRY, CDR2 SYGVKD. This CDR3 is built from 15 residues. The CDR3 coding sequence is TGTGCCATCAGTGAGTCGTCAGGGGGATACACTGAAGCTTTCTTT. It translates to CAISESSGGYTEAFF.

The V call is TRBV6-1, the J call TRBJ1-1; D remains ambiguous. Germline V gives CDR1 MNHNS, CDR2 SASEGT. V shed 5 bases and J shed 3 bases, with 16 bases lying between them. This CDR3 has 15 amino acids. The CDR3, as DNA: TGTGCCAGCAGTCCGCCGGGTCAAAGAGACACTGAAGCTTTCTTT. The encoded protein is CASSPPGQRDTEAFF.

This chain joins TRBV4-1 and TRBJ2-2; D may be TRBD1 (7 bases). The CDR3 is made up of 18 amino acids. V was trimmed by 2 bases and J by 7 bases, leaving 23 bases between them. Germline values: CDR1 MGHRA, CDR2 YSYEKL. DNA of the CDR3: TGCGCCAGCAGCCAACAATTAGGGGGGACAGTTAGGAACGGGGAGCTGTTTTTT. This encodes CASSQQLGGTVRNGELFF.

This clone appeared a few times. Other DNA sequences within the sample encode an identical CDR3. This chain uses TRBV19 with TRBJ1-1; TRBD1 matches at 7 bases. CDR3 size: 13 residues. Germline V gene lookup returns CDR1 LNHDA and CDR2 SQIVND (reference sequence). V lost 5 bases, J lost 6 bases, and 6 bases stayed unmatched. CDR3 amino acids: CASSLRQGSEAFF. The CDR3 DNA reads as TGTGCCAGTAGTCTACGACAGGGCTCTGAAGCTTTCTTT.

This clone was recorded once. The CDR3 DNA sequence: TGTGCCAGCAGCGACAGGGGAGGAAACACTGAAGCTTTCTTT. Encoded protein: CASSDRGGNTEAFF. V is TRBV3-1 (or the pseudogene TRBV3-2) and J is TRBJ1-1; 8 bases match TRBD1. Germline V CDR1 and CDR2: LGHDT, YNNKEL (reference sequence). The CDR3 is made up of 14 amino acids. The J segment lost 2 bases and the V segment lost 5 bases, leaving 4 bases of the junction unmatched.

The V call is TRBV3-1 (or the pseudogene TRBV3-2), the J call TRBJ2-5, with TRBD1 matching over 7 bases. This CDR3 contains 14 residues. The trim removed 4 bases at V and 3 bases at J, leaving 5 bases unmatched. CDR1 LGHDT and CDR2 YNNKEL come from the germline V gene (reference sequence). CDR3 residues: CASSRRQGKETQYF. In nucleotides, the CDR3 is TGTGCCAGCAGCCGACGACAGGGAAAAGAGACCCAGTACTTC.

V and J are TRBV24-1 and TRBJ2-1, with 11 bases that match TRBD2. CDR3 length: 17 residues. Unmatched junction bases numbered 7, after V lost 4 bases and J lost 3 bases. Germline values: CDR1 KGHDR, CDR2 SFDVKD. CDR3: CATSDRGLAGFYNEQFF. CDR3 coding DNA: TGTGCCACCAGTGACAGAGGACTAGCGGGTTTCTACAATGAGCAGTTCTTC.

This chain uses TRBV12-5 with TRBJ2-5; 14 nucleotides agree with TRBD2. The CDR3 loop spans 15 amino acids. Germline assignment: CDR1 LGHNT and CDR2 FRNRAP. Germline trimming cut 5 bases from V and 4 bases from J; bases unmatched to any gene: 3. This CDR3 reads CASGPGLAGVETQYF. The DNA of the CDR3 is TGTGCTAGTGGTCCGGGACTAGCGGGGGTAGAGACCCAGTACTTC.

The chain carries TRBV6-5 and TRBJ1-1; 7 bases fit TRBD1. Trimming at V came to 10 bases and at J to 5 bases, leaving 16 bases not matched to a gene. The CDR3 is 15 residues long. Germline CDR1 reads MNHEY; CDR2 reads SVGAGI. This chain's CDR3 is CATSSQGLAGTEAFF. DNA for the CDR3: TGTGCCACCTCATCACAGGGGCTTGCGGGGACTGAAGCTTTCTTT.

The genes are TRBV2 and TRBJ1-1, with no clear D. This CDR3 has 13 amino acids. Germline CDR1 SNHLY, CDR2 FYNNEI. With 3 bases removed from V and 3 bases from J, the gap between germline ends came to 8 bases. This CDR3 is CASSEESDTEAFF. The CDR3 DNA sequence: TGTGCCAGCAGTGAGGAGTCGGACACTGAAGCTTTCTTT. The variable domain in full, completed from reference TRBV2 and TRBJ1-1, reads EPEVTQTPSHQVTQMGQEVILRCVPISNHLYFYWYRQILGQKVEFLVSFYNNEISEKSEIFDDQFSVERPDGSNFTLKIRSTKLEDSAMYFCASSEESDTEAFFGQGTRLTVV.

The V gene is TRBV28, the J gene TRBJ1-5, with 8 bases aligning to TRBD1. Germline V gives CDR1 MDHEN, CDR2 SYDVKM. Germline trimming cut 4 bases from V and 0 bases from J; bases unmatched to any gene: 8. CDR3 length equals 17 residues. The CDR3 reads CASSSPAGGISNQPQHF. CDR3 coding DNA: TGTGCCAGCAGTTCCCCGGCAGGGGGCATTAGCAATCAGCCCCAGCATTTT.

This clone was observed a few times. The gene calls are TRBV5-4 and TRBJ1-3, with D hard to call. Germline V gene lookup returns CDR1 SGHNT and CDR2 YYREEE (reference sequence). This CDR3 contains 15 residues. V was cut by 4 bases and J by 0 bases, with 11 bases left in between. CDR3: CASSRQSNSGNTIYF. DNA for the CDR3: TGTGCCAGCAGCCGACAATCCAACTCTGGAAACACCATATATTTT.

This clone showed up many times. The J gene is TRBJ2-1, the V gene TRBV7-2; perhaps TRBD2 as D (5 bases). CDR3 length: 13 residues. Germline V gene data show CDR1 as SGHTA and CDR2 as FQGNSA. Trimming shortened V by 1 base and J by 8 bases, and 9 bases separated the two germline ends. CDR3 DNA sequence: TGTGCCAGCAGCTTAGAAGGGAGCGATGAGCAGTTCTTC. Translation gives CASSLEGSDEQFF.

CDR3 residues: CASSSGTGNVRETQYF. CDR3 DNA sequence: TGCGCCAGCAGCTCCGGGACAGGGAACGTTCGAGAGACCCAGTACTTC. This sequence joins TRBV5-1 and TRBJ2-5, with 9 bases matching TRBD1. Germline loops: CDR1 SGHRS, CDR2 YFSETQ. The V gene end was trimmed by 3 bases and the J gene end by 4 bases; junction bases not matched to a gene: 10. This CDR3 spans 16 amino acids.

The chain combines TRBV20-1 with TRBJ2-7; D is perhaps TRBD2 (6 bases). CDR3 length: 14 amino acids. From germline, CDR1 is DFQATT and CDR2 SNEGSKA (reference sequence). The ends were cut back, 3 bases at V and 2 bases at J, with 14 bases in the middle. In DNA, the CDR3 is TGCAGTGCTAGTAACCCGGGAGTAGCCTACGAGCAGTACTTC. Its protein product is CSASNPGVAYEQYF.

This chain joins TRBV6-5 and TRBJ2-5; possible D gene TRBD2, 6 bases. Germline V gene sequence: CDR1 MNHEY, CDR2 SVGAGI. CDR3 length equals 12 residues. V was clipped by 7 bases and J by 7 bases, with 13 bases between them. CDR3 bases: TGTGCCAGCACGGCAGCGGGCAGGACCCAGTACTTC. This sequence encodes CASTAAGRTQYF.

The chain couples TRBV2 to TRBJ2-1; D may be TRBD2 (6 bases). CDR1 is SNHLY, CDR2 FYNNEI, per germline. The ends were cut back, 7 bases at V and 7 bases at J, with 20 bases in the middle. The CDR3 runs 15 residues. Here the CDR3 DNA reads TGTGCCAGCATCACCCCGGTGGCGGGGACTAATGAGCAGTTCTTC. Protein product: CASITPVAGTNEQFF.

This clone occurred a few times. The rearrangement uses TRBV2 and TRBJ1-1, with D possibly being TRBD1 (6 bases). The CDR3 consists of 15 residues. Trimming pared 5 bases from V and 0 bases from J, leaving 13 bases between. Germline V lookup: CDR1 SNHLY, CDR2 FYNNEI. This CDR3 reads CASSLQGTMNTEAFF. The CDR3 region has the DNA TGTGCCAGCAGTTTACAGGGAACCATGAACACTGAAGCTTTCTTT.

For this clone: At the DNA level, this CDR3 is encoded by other sequences in the same sample as well. The CDR3 loop reads CASRLAGPYEQYF. The CDR3 region has the DNA TGTGCCAGCAGATTAGCGGGGCCCTACGAGCAGTACTTC. This rearrangement joins TRBV28 to TRBJ2-7, with 8 bases matching TRBD2. Germline assignment: CDR1 MDHEN and CDR2 SYDVKM. Trimming removed 6 bases from V and 2 bases from J; junction bases left unmatched: 3. CDR3 length: 13 amino acids.

The V gene is TRBV5-1, the J gene TRBJ1-6; D is unclear. With 0 bases removed from V and 7 bases from J, the gap between germline ends came to 11 bases. CDR3 size: 15 residues. CDR1 and CDR2 (germline): SGHRS, YFSETQ. Here the CDR3 DNA reads TGCGCCAGCAGCTTGGATGGCGGGAAGAATTCACCCCTCCACTTT. Protein sequence: CASSLDGGKNSPLHF.

The rearrangement uses TRBV9 and TRBJ1-3; weak D call: TRBD1 (6 bases). The V end was cut by 4 bases, the J end by 0 bases, with 8 bases between. Germline assignment: CDR1 SGDLS and CDR2 YYNGEE. The CDR3 loop spans 14 amino acids. Here the CDR3 reads CASSQGFSGNTIYF. Here the CDR3 DNA reads TGTGCCAGCAGCCAGGGGTTCTCTGGAAACACCATATATTTT.

The chain links TRBV5-6 to TRBJ2-7, with TRBD2 matching over 12 bases. This CDR3 contains 14 residues. Germline values: CDR1 SGHDT, CDR2 YYEEEE. Trimming cost V 6 bases and J 6 bases; bases outside gene matches: 7. Here the CDR3 reads CASMRLAGAREQYF. The CDR3, as DNA: TGTGCCAGCATGAGACTAGCGGGAGCACGCGAGCAGTACTTC.